This TCR beta chain was recorded in a study of shared clonotypes between healthy human individuals. Study-wide results and limits: With a handful of donors compared, roughly 4.9% of naive CD4 clonotypes were shared.

It was CD45RO-negative cells, positively selected for CCR7, that made up naive CD8 cells, with terminally differentiated effector memory CD45RA+ cells excluded. Only Caucasian adults living in Nashville, Tennessee served as donors. A remark on this clone: What it binds is unknown.

CDR1 is ENHRY and CDR2 is SYGVKD in the germline V gene. The V and J ends lost 11 bases and 7 bases, in that order; junction bases with no gene match: 11. CDR3 length: 15 amino acids. This table comes from immunoSEQ multiplex PCR, and its TCRdb copy is limited to in-frame clones, with some not included. The sample consists of about 2 million clones, over 85% of them appearing once. What was sequenced was naive CD8+ T cells sorted from blood. This chain links TRBV10-3 with TRBJ2-2; 12 bases are shared with TRBD1. The TCR was taken from a man aged 18 to 30 in good health. CDR3 amino acids: CAAEPGQGAGGELFF. The CDR3 DNA is TGTGCCGCAGAACCGGGACAGGGGGCGGGCGGGGAGCTGTTTTTT.